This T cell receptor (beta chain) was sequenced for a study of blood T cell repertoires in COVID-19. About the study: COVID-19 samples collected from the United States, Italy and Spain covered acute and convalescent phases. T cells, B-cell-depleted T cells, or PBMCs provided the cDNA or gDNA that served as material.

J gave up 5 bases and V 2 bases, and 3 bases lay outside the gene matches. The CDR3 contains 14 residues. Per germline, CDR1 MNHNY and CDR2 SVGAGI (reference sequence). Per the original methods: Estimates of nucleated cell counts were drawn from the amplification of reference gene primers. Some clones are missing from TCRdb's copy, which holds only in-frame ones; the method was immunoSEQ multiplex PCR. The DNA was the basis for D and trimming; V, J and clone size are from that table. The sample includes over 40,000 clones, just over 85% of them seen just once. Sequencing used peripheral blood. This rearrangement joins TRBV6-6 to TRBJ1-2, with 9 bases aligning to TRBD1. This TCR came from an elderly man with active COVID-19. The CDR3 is CASSYEGQGYGYTF. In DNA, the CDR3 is TGTGCCAGCAGTTACGAGGGACAGGGTTATGGCTACACCTTC.